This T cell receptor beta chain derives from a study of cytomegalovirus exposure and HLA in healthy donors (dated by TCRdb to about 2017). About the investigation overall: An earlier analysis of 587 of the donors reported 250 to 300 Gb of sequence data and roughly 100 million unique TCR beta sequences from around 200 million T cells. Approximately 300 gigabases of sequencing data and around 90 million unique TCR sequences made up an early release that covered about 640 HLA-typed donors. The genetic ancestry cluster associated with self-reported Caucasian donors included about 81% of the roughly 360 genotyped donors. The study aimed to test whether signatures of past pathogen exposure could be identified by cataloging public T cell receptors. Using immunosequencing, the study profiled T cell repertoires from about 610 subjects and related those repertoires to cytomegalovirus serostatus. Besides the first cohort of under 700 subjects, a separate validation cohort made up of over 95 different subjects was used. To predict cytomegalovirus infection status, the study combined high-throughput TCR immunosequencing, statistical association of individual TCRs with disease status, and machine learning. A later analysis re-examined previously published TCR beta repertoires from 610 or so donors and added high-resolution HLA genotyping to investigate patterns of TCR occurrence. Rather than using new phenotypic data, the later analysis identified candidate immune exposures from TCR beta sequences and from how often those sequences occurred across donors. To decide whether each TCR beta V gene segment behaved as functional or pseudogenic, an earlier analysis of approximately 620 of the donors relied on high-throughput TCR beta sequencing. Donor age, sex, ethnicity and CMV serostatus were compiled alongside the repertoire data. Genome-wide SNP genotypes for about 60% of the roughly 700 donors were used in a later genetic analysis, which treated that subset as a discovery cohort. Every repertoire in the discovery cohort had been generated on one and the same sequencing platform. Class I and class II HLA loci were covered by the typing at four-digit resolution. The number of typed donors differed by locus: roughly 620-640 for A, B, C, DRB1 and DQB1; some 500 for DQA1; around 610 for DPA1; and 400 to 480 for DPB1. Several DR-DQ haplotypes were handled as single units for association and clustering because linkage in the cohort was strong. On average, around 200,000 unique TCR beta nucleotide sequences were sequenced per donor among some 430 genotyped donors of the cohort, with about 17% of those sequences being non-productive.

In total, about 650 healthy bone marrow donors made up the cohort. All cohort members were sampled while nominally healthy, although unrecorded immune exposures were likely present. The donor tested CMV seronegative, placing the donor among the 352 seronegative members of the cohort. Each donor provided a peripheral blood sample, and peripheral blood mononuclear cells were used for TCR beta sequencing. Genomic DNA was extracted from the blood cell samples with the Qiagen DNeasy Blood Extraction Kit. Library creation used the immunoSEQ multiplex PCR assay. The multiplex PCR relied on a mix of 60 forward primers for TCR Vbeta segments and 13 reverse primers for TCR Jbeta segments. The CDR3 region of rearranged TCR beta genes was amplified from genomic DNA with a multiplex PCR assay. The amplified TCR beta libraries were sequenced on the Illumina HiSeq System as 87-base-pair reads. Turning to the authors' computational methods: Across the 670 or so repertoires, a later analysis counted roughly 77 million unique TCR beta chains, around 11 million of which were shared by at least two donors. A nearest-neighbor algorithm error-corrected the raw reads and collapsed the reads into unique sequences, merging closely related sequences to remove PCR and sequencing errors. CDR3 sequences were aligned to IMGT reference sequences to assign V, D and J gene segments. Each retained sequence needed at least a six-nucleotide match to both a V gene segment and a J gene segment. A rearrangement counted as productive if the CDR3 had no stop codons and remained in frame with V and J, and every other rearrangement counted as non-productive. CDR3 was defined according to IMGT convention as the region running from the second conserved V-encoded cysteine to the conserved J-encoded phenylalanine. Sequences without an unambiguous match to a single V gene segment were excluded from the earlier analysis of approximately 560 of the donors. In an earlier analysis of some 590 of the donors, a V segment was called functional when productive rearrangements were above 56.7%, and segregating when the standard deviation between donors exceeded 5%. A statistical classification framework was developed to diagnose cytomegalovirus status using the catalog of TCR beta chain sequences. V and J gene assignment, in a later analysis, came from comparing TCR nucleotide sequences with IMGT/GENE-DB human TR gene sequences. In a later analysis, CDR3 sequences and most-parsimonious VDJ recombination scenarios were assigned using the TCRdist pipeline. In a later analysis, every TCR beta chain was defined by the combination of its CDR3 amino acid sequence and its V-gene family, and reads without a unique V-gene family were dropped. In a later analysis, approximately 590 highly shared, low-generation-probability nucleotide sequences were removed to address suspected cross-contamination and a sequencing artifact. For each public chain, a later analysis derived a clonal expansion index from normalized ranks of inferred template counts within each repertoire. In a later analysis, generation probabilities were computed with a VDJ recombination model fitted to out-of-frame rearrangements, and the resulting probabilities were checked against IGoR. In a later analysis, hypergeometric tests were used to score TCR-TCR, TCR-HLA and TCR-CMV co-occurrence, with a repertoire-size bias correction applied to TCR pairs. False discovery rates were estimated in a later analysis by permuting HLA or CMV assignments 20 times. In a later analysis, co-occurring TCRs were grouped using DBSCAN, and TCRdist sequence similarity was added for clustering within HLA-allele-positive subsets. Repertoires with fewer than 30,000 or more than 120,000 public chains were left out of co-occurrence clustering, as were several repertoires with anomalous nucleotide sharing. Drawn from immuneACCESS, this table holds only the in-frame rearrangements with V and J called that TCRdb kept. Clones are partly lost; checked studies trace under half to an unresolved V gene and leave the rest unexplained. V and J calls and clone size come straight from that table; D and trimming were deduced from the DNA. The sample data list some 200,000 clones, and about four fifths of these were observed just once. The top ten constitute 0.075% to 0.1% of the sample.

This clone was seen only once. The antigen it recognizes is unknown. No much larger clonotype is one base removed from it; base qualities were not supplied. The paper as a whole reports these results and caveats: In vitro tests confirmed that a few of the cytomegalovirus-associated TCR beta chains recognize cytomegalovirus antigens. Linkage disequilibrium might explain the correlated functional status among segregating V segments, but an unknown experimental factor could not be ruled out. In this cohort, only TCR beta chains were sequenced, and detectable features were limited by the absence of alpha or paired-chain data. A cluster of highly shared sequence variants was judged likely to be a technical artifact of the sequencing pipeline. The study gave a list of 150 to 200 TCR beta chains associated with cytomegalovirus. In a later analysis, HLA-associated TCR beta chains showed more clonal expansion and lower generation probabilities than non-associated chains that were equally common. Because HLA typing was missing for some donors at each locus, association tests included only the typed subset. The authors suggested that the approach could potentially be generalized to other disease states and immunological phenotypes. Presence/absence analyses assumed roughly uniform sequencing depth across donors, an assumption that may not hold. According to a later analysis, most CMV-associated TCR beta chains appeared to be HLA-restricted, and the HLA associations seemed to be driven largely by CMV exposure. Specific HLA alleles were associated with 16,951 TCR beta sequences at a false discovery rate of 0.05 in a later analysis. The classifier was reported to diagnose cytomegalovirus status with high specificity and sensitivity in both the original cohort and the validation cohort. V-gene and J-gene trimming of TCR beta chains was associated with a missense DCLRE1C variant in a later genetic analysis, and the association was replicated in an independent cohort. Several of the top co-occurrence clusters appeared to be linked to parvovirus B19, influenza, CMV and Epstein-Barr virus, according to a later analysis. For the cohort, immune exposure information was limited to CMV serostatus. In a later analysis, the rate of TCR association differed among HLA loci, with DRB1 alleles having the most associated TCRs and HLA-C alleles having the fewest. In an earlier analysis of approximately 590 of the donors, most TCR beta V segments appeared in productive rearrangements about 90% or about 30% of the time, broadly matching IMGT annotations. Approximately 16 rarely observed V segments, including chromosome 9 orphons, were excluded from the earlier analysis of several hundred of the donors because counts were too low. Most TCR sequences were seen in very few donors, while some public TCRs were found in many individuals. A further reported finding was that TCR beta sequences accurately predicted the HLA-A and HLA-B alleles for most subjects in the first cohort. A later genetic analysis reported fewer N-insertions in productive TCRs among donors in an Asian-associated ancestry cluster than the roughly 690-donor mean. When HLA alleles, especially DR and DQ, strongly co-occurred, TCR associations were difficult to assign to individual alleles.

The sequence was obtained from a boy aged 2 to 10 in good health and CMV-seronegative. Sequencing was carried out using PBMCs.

The CDR3 protein is CASSQEWGTGRIYGYTF. The DNA sequence follows: TGCGCCAGCAGCCAAGAATGGGGGACAGGGAGAATCTATGGCTACACCTTC. The rearranged segments are TRBV4-1 and TRBJ1-2; 9 bases in the junction line up with TRBD1. The germline V gene supplies CDR1 MGHRA and CDR2 YSYEKL. V trim: 0 bases; J trim: 4 bases; unmatched bases: 9. Taken from cysteine to phenylalanine, the CDR3 has 17 residues. Just the 51-base CDR3 DNA is kept, in frame starting at base 1.